The 17 T cell receptor beta chains reported below all come from one sample, sequenced in a study of blood T cell repertoires in COVID-19. Clones were sequenced by immunoSEQ multiplex PCR, and TCRdb holds only the in-frame ones, with some missing. The repertoire has some 68,000 clones, roughly 89% of them found once; the top ten carry about 8.1%. Input material: peripheral blood. These TCRs come from a man in his fifties with active COVID-19.

The chain has TRBV7-2 and TRBJ2-3; 8 nucleotides line up with TRBD2. The junction had 6 bases not matched to a gene; V was cut back by 3 bases and J by 4 bases. Germline CDR1 is SGHTA and CDR2 is FQGNSA. The CDR3 is 15 residues long. Written as DNA, the CDR3 is TGTGCCAGCAGCTTTAGGCGGGGGGCCCCAGATACGCAGTATTTT. Its protein product is CASSFRRGAPDTQYF.

V usage is TRBV14 and J usage is TRBJ2-7; D unclear. The CDR3 is 15 amino acids. In germline, CDR1 is SGHDN, CDR2 FVKESK. V lost 1 base to trimming and J lost 2 bases, with 12 bases between them. CDR3 region: CASSQGYISPYEQYF. The CDR3 DNA is TGTGCCAGCAGCCAAGGGTATATTAGCCCCTACGAGCAGTACTTC.

V gene TRBV30 combines with J gene TRBJ2-1, with D possibly being TRBD1 (5 bases). Germline V gene sequence: CDR1 GTSNPN, CDR2 SVGIG (reference sequence). The CDR3 extends over 12 amino acids. V lost 2 bases to trimming and J lost 6 bases, with 8 bases between them. This CDR3 is CAWSPGRNEQFF. The CDR3 DNA reads TGTGCCTGGAGTCCAGGGCGCAATGAGCAGTTCTTC.

V and J are TRBV5-1 and TRBJ1-1; D unresolved. Germline CDR1 SGHRS, CDR2 YFSETQ. The V end lost 1 base, the J end lost 4 bases, and 20 bases lay between the germline ends. This CDR3 contains 17 residues. The CDR3 loop is CASSLYGVGVVGTEAFF. In DNA form, the CDR3 reads TGCGCCAGCAGCTTGTACGGAGTCGGGGTAGTGGGCACTGAAGCTTTCTTT.

In DNA, the CDR3 is TGTGCCAGCAGCCAAGACAGGGTTGATCAGCCCCAGCATTTT. This translates into CASSQDRVDQPQHF. The chain has TRBV4-2 and TRBJ1-5; D possibly corresponds to TRBD1 (5 bases). CDR3 length: 14 residues. V shed 0 bases and J shed 5 bases, with 8 bases lying between them. Germline V gives CDR1 LGHNA, CDR2 YNFKEQ.

The chain combines TRBV4-1 with TRBJ2-1, with 13 bases lining up with TRBD2. J was trimmed by 3 bases and V by 3 bases; bases with no gene match: 8. This CDR3 is 18 amino acids long. Germline V lookup: CDR1 MGHRA, CDR2 YSYEKL. The CDR3 bases are TGCGCCAGCAGCCACCGGACTAGCGGGGGCCGCGACTACAATGAGCAGTTCTTC. Amino acid sequence: CASSHRTSGGRDYNEQFF.

This rearrangement joins TRBV19 to TRBJ2-6; a weak D match, TRBD2 (5 bases). V was trimmed by 7 bases and J by 2 bases, leaving 15 bases between them. Germline V gene data show CDR1 as LNHDA and CDR2 as SQIVND (reference sequence). This CDR3 is built from 16 residues. CDR3 residues: CASTTTGVAGANVLTF. The CDR3 region has the DNA TGTGCCAGTACCACCACCGGGGTGGCTGGGGCCAACGTCCTGACTTTC.

The count of this clone is one. This rearrangement joins TRBV5-1 to TRBJ1-2; D is undetermined. Germline loops: CDR1 SGHRS, CDR2 YFSETQ. V shed 0 bases and J shed 1 base, with 7 bases lying between them. The CDR3 spans 14 residues. CDR3 nucleotide sequence: TGCGCCAGCAGCTTGGCTACGTTTAACTATGGCTACACCTTC. Amino acids: CASSLATFNYGYTF.

The chain has TRBV6-6 and TRBJ2-1; 8 bases map to TRBD2. Per the germline V gene, CDR1 is MNHNY and CDR2 is SVGAGI (reference sequence). This CDR3 has 19 amino acids. The ends lost 6 bases at V and 0 bases at J; junction bases unmatched: 16. This chain's CDR3 is CASSLVRGSGESSYNEQFF. The CDR3 DNA reads TGTGCCAGCAGCTTAGTGAGAGGTAGCGGGGAGAGCTCCTACAATGAGCAGTTCTTC.

This sequence joins TRBV7-8 and TRBJ2-2; 10 bases align to TRBD1. CDR1 is SGHVS and CDR2 is FQNEAQ in the germline V gene. The CDR3 has 17 amino acids. Trimming removed 5 bases from V and 1 base from J; junction bases left unmatched: 7. CDR3 nucleotide sequence: TGTGCCAGCAGCACCGGGACAGGGGCTTTGAACACCGGGGAGCTGTTTTTT. Encoded protein: CASSTGTGALNTGELFF. The complete variable domain, with remaining parts taken from reference TRBV7-8 and TRBJ2-2, reads GAGVSQSPRYKVAKRGQDVALRCDPISGHVSLFWYQQALGQGPEFLTYFQNEAQLDKSGLPSDRFFAERPEGSVSTLKIQRTQQEDSAVYLCASSTGTGALNTGELFFGEGSRLTVL.

This chain uses TRBV11-2 with TRBJ1-2; D not certain. V lost 1 base, J lost 4 bases, and 13 bases lay in between. Germline values: CDR1 SGHAT, CDR2 FQNNGV. The CDR3 totals 15 residues. The DNA of the CDR3 is TGTGCCAGCAGCTTAGGGTCAGCTTCTAGCTATGGCTACACCTTC. Encoded protein: CASSLGSASSYGYTF.

V is TRBV18 and J is TRBJ1-4; TRBD1 is a possible D gene (5 bases). CDR1 KGHSH and CDR2 LQKENI come from the germline V gene. V lost 2 bases and J lost 4, with 14 bases in between. The CDR3 is made up of 16 amino acids. The CDR3: CASSPDRTRINEKLFF. The CDR3, as DNA: TGTGCCAGCTCACCAGATCGGACACGTATTAATGAAAAACTGTTTTTT. The full variable domain, with the rest looked up from reference TRBV18 and TRBJ1-4, is NAGVMQNPRHLVRRRGQEARLRCSPMKGHSHVYWYRQLPEEGLKFMVYLQKENIIDESGMPKERFSAEFPKEGPSILRIQQVVRGDSAAYFCASSPDRTRINEKLFFGSGTQLSVL.

The rearrangement joins TRBV7-8 to TRBJ1-4, with 7 bases matching TRBD1. This CDR3 spans 16 amino acids. With V trimmed by 0 bases and J by 2 bases, 3 bases remained unmatched. Germline loops: CDR1 SGHVS, CDR2 FQNEAQ. CDR3: CASSLARGRTNEKLFF. CDR3 nucleotides: TGTGCCAGCAGCTTAGCGAGGGGGCGGACTAATGAAAAACTGTTTTTT. The full variable domain, with the rest looked up from reference TRBV7-8 and TRBJ1-4, is GAGVSQSPRYKVAKRGQDVALRCDPISGHVSLFWYQQALGQGPEFLTYFQNEAQLDKSGLPSDRFFAERPEGSVSTLKIQRTQQEDSAVYLCASSLARGRTNEKLFFGSGTQLSVL.

This CDR3 is CASSLDGDGGAGGELFF. In DNA, the CDR3 is TGTGCCAGCAGCTTAGATGGAGACGGGGGGGCTGGCGGGGAGCTGTTTTTT. The chain uses TRBV11-2 and TRBJ2-2, with 8 bases identical to TRBD2. J was trimmed by 7 bases and V by 0 bases; bases with no gene match: 10. CDR1 is SGHAT and CDR2 is FQNNGV in the germline V gene. The CDR3 is made up of 17 amino acids.

The chain recombines TRBV30 with TRBJ2-3, with TRBD2 matching over 9 bases. CDR1 is GTSNPN, CDR2 SVGIG, per germline (reference sequence). V lost 2 bases and J lost 3; bases outside the gene matches: 3. This CDR3 spans 14 amino acids. CDR3 nucleotide sequence: TGTGCCTGGAGTATCCTAGCGGGGACAGATACGCAGTATTTT. Protein sequence: CAWSILAGTDTQYF.

The chain joins TRBV7-2 to TRBJ2-5; D is perhaps TRBD2 (6 bases). V was cut by 5 bases and J by 5 bases, with 18 bases left in between. The CDR3 covers 15 residues. Germline-derived CDR1 and CDR2 are SGHTA and FQGNSA. This CDR3 is CASSLGGTTPETQYF. CDR3 bases: TGTGCCAGCAGCCTAGGCGGGACCACGCCCGAGACCCAGTACTTC.

This chain links TRBV7-2 with TRBJ2-7; 12 bases agree with TRBD1. V was pared by 4 bases and J by 7 bases, with 8 bases of the junction left unmatched. Germline CDR1 reads SGHTA; CDR2 reads FQGNSA. The CDR3 is made up of 15 amino acids. The CDR3 reads CASSYEGQGAEEQYF. DNA of the CDR3: TGTGCCAGCAGCTATGAGGGACAGGGGGCAGAGGAGCAGTACTTC.